This T cell receptor beta chain was sequenced for a study of identifying expanded T cells in peripheral blood. Overall study results and limits: Technical replicates showed around 1.2 changed clones; roughly two weeks around 15; four weeks 19. Clone count variance between roughly 2-week samples rose with total template count.

Points on this clone: Its matching antigen is unknown.

TCRdb keeps only in-frame clones here, not all; method: immunoSEQ multiplex PCR. The sample lists 70,000 to 100,000 clones, about nine tenths occurring once. Germline V gene sequence: CDR1 SQVTM, CDR2 ANQGSEA. Trimming took 2 bases from V and 0 from J, leaving 7 bases between them. The CDR3 runs to 14 residues. No infections or other immune events were documented during collection. The TCR originated in a person between 18 and 75 years old in good health. This rearrangement joins TRBV29-1 to TRBJ1-4; the D gene is possibly TRBD1 (5 bases). Material for sequencing was blood. The DNA for the CDR3 is TGCAGCGTTGAAAAGGGGCCAACTAATGAAAAACTGTTTTTT. It codes for CSVEKGPTNEKLFF. Looking up the rest from reference TRBV29-1 and TRBJ1-4 gives the full variable domain: SAVISQKPSRDICQRGTSLTIQCQVDSQVTMMFWYRQQPGQSLTLIATANQGSEATYESGFVIDKFPISRPNLTFSTLTVSNMSPEDSSIYLCSVEKGPTNEKLFFGSGTQLSVL.